The present TCR beta chain was sequenced within a study of blood T cell repertoires in COVID-19. Study-level information: Samples came from the United States, Italy and Spain, spanning acute and convalescent COVID-19. The analysed material was cDNA or gDNA that came from T cells, B-cell-depleted T cells, or PBMCs.

In the authors' methods: Amplification from reference gene primers served as the basis for estimated nucleated cell counts. Produced via immunoSEQ multiplex PCR; TCRdb's table is partial and in-frame only. The D gene and trimming were derived from the DNA, and the V and J assignments and clone size from that table. This sample has 55,000 to 75,000 clones; less than 80% occur once, and the top ten carry 3.5%. The CDR3 contains 18 residues. Germline V gene data show CDR1 as SGHKS and CDR2 as YYEKEE (reference sequence). V dropped 4 bases and J dropped 4; count of bases not matched to a gene: 12. Only a few counts were recorded for this clone.

The receptor was derived from a man aged 55 to 70 with acute or convalescent COVID-19. Sequenced: peripheral blood. The V call is TRBV5-5, the J call TRBJ2-1; 12 nucleotides align to TRBD2. Here the CDR3 DNA reads TGTGCCAGCAGCCAGGGACTAGCGGGTGGAAGAGCTTACAATGAGCAGTTCTTC. Its protein is CASSQGLAGGRAYNEQFF.